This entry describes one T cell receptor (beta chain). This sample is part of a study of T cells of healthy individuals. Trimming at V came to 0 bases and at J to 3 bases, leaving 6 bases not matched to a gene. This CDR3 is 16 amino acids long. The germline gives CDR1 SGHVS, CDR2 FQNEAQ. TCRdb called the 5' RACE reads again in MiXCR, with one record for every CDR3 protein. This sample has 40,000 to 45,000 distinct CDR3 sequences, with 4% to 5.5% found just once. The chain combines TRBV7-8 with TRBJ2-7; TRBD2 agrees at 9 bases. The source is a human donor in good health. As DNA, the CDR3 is TGTGCCAGCAGCTTAGCGCGCCTAGCGGGACGCTACGAGCAGTACTTC. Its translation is CASSLARLAGRYEQYF.